This TCR beta chain originates from a study of post-analysis software for immune sequencing data. Overall study context: The cohort encompassed relapsing-remitting, secondary progressive and progressive-relapsing multiple sclerosis disease courses.

Researchers reported that TCR beta cDNA libraries carried unique molecular identifiers. There were roughly 1 to 11 million T cells, and approximately 480,000 cDNA molecules came from them. TCRdb reprocessed the PCR reads with MiXCR, giving one entry per CDR3 protein. The table has hundreds of thousands of distinct CDR3 sequences, 40% to 55% seen once. Germline V lookup: CDR1 SSHAT, CDR2 FNYEAQ (reference sequence). The CDR3 length is 14 residues. Regarding the study as a whole: Controls showed significantly higher normalized Chao1 diversity than did multiple sclerosis patients. TRBV5-6, TRBV5-1 and TRBV20-1 belonged to a set of a handful of TRBV segments that were more frequent in patients than controls. Samples made in the same batch grouped tightly together by F measure.

With respect to this clonotype: Its specificity is not known. At one of its ends the junction is not consistent with the germline gene, which may arise from a read error.

This clonotype originated in a girl aged 5-17 years with multiple sclerosis. The specimen was blood. V is TRBV7-7 and J is TRBJ2-1; D not certain. The CDR3 nucleotides are TGTGCTAGCAGCTTAACTGGTTCGTACAATGAGCAGTTCTTC. The encoded protein is CASSLTGSYNEQFF. Supplemented by reference TRBV7-7 and TRBJ2-1, the full variable domain reads GAGVSQSPRYKVTKRGQDVTLRCDPISSHATLYWYQQALGQGPEFLTYFNYEAQPDKSGLPSDRFSAERPEGSISTLTIQRTEQRDSAMYRCASSLTGSYNEQFFGPGTRLTVL.